The clone carrying this TCR beta chain was counted a few times. The J segment lost 8 bases and the V segment lost 6 bases, leaving 10 bases of the junction unmatched. CDR3 length: 14 residues. Looked up from germline, CDR1 is MNHEY and CDR2 is SVGAGI. The source of the sample is a study of T-cell memory formation after mild COVID-19. TCRdb ran MiXCR on the 5' RACE reads and lists one entry per CDR3 protein. This table holds around 370,000 distinct CDR3 sequences, around 21% found once. This sequence originates from an adult woman who had mild COVID-19 (a few samples of this study predate the infection). Cell type and time point are not known. Sequencing used PBMCs or a T cell subset sorted from them (not recorded which). This chain uses TRBV6-5 with TRBJ2-1; TRBD2 matches 7 bases. CDR3 sequence reads: CASRVGGSVYEQFF. The CDR3 DNA follows: TGTGCCAGCAGGGTGGGCGGGAGTGTCTATGAGCAGTTCTTC.